The source of this T cell receptor (beta chain) is a study of regulatory T cells in long-lasting Graves disease. Regarding time point: newly diagnosed GD, antithyroid drugs for less than 3 months. The TCR library was made from RNA extracted from PBMCs. Whole-study findings and limits: Persistent Graves' patients showed reduced TCR diversity versus newly diagnosed patients.

CDR3 length: 16 residues. V was clipped by 4 bases and J by 2 bases, with 18 bases between them. Germline CDR1 SEHNR, CDR2 FQNEAQ (reference sequence). Many counts were recorded for this clonotype. Its specificity is unknown. In building TCR beta libraries, iRepertoire HTBI primers were used together with Arm-PCR of CDR3 regions. TCRdb fed the multiplex PCR reads into MiXCR, producing one record per CDR3 protein. The sample lists approximately 350,000 distinct CDR3 sequences, 16% seen once, with roughly 27% in the top ten. These data also featured in a second study, about T cells in Graves' hyperthyroidism and ophthalmopathy. That report adds: An absence of ophthalmopathy progression within 18 months meant stable Graves' hyperthyroidism. From stable hyperthyroidism, ophthalmopathy was set apart by a 13 V-J model.

The source of this sequence is a middle-aged man with Graves disease. The J gene is TRBJ2-7, the V gene TRBV7-9; perhaps TRBD1 as D (5 bases). The source material was peripheral blood mononuclear cells (PBMCs), sampled at new diagnosis, from a patient treated with antithyroid drugs. CDR3 nucleotide sequence: TGTGCCAGCAGCTCAAGACCCCCAGACAGTCCCTACGAGCAGTACTTC. Encoded protein: CASSSRPPDSPYEQYF.